Following are 18 T cell receptor beta chains from one sample sequenced in a study of identical twins. TCRdb used MiXCR to reprocess the 5' RACE reads, holding one entry per CDR3 protein. Of some 570,000 distinct CDR3 sequences in the sample, approximately 20% were seen once. Separately, the same data were catalogued under a study of yellow fever vaccine responses in identical twins.

Sequencing was performed on CD4+ T cells sorted from blood. These receptors were obtained from a woman aged 18-29 years in good health.

This sequence joins TRBV20-1 and TRBJ2-1; D gene unclear. Germline CDR1 and CDR2: DFQATT and SNEGSKA (reference sequence). The CDR3 sequence is 15 residues long. The V end was cut by 0 bases, the J end by 9 bases, with 18 bases between. The CDR3 DNA follows: TGCAGTGCTAGAGATCTAGTGTTTGGCACCGGTGAGCAGTTCTTC. It translates to CSARDLVFGTGEQFF.

This clonotype was counted between two and nine times. The chain links TRBV3-1 to TRBJ2-3; D is uncertain. The germline V and J ends were trimmed by 0 bases and 0 bases, with 13 bases remaining between them. The CDR3 consists of 17 residues. Looked up from germline, CDR1 is LGHDT and CDR2 is YNNKEL (reference sequence). In nucleotides, the CDR3 is TGTGCCAGCAGCCAAGATAGTGGCTTCACAAGCACAGATACGCAGTATTTT. Its translation: CASSQDSGFTSTDTQYF.

The chain couples TRBV20-1 to TRBJ2-3, with unresolved D. Per germline, CDR1 DFQATT and CDR2 SNEGSKA (reference sequence). The CDR3 covers 11 residues. The CDR3 protein is CSASAFDTQYF. CDR3 in DNA: TGCAGCGCGAGCGCTTTCGATACGCAGTATTTT.

This clonotype was counted at least ten times. The chain has TRBV2 and TRBJ2-5; D is uncertain. Germline CDR1 is SNHLY and CDR2 is FYNNEI. The V end was cut by 8 bases, the J end by 4 bases, with 11 bases between. The CDR3 contains 12 residues. This chain's CDR3 is CASSSLIETQYF. Written as DNA, the CDR3 is TGTGCCAGCTCCAGCCTCATAGAGACCCAGTACTTC.

The J gene is TRBJ2-3, the V gene TRBV7-2, with D possibly TRBD2 on 5 matching bases. Germline V gives CDR1 SGHTA, CDR2 FQGNSA. The V end lost 7 bases, the J end lost 0 bases, and 14 bases lay between the germline ends. The CDR3 spans 15 residues. The CDR3 region has the DNA TGTGCCAGCAAGAGACTACCTACTAGCACAGATACGCAGTATTTT. Protein sequence: CASKRLPTSTDTQYF.

This clonotype was seen only a few times. V usage is TRBV3-1 and J usage is TRBJ2-7; weak D call: TRBD1 (6 bases). CDR3 length: 16 amino acids. V lost 5 bases to trimming and J lost 1 base, with 18 bases between them. From germline, CDR1 is LGHDT and CDR2 YNNKEL (reference sequence). The CDR3 is CASSRTTGSGSYEQYF. CDR3 nucleotide sequence: TGTGCCAGCAGCAGAACTACAGGGAGTGGTTCCTACGAGCAGTACTTC.

The chain joins TRBV20-1 to TRBJ1-2; 7 bases map to TRBD1. Per the germline V gene, CDR1 is DFQATT and CDR2 is SNEGSKA (reference sequence). The CDR3 runs to 12 residues. V shed 5 bases and J 4 bases; nucleotides not matched to a gene: 4. CDR3 in amino acids: CSALTGVYGYTF. CDR3 sequence (DNA): TGCAGTGCTTTAACAGGGGTCTATGGCTACACCTTC.

This clonotype was detected once. CDR3 DNA sequence: TGCGCCAGCAGCCAAGGGGGATCTCTGGCCTACGAGCAGTACTTC. Translation: CASSQGGSLAYEQYF. The chain links TRBV5-1 to TRBJ2-7; D possibly corresponds to TRBD1 (6 bases). V was shortened by 4 bases and J by 2 bases, with 16 bases between the two germline ends. Germline values: CDR1 SGHRS, CDR2 YFSETQ. This CDR3 spans 15 amino acids.

The rearrangement uses TRBV11-2 and TRBJ2-1; 7 bases are a match to TRBD1. The CDR3 is 12 residues long. Germline V CDR1 and CDR2: SGHAT, FQNNGV. V dropped 5 bases and J dropped 15; count of bases not matched to a gene: 10. DNA of the CDR3: TGTGCCAGCAGCCTCGAGACAGGGCCCCGGTTCTTC. Residues: CASSLETGPRFF.

The chain couples TRBV24-1 to TRBJ1-1; D is ambiguous. The germline CDR1 and CDR2 sequences are KGHDR and SFDVKD. V was cut by 1 base and J by 4 bases, with 3 bases left in between. There are 12 residues in the CDR3. The CDR3 sequence: CATSDFSTEAFF. The CDR3 DNA follows: TGTGCCACCAGTGATTTTAGCACTGAAGCTTTCTTT.

This clonotype was counted a few times. V gene TRBV2 combines with J gene TRBJ2-7; D is undetermined. Trimming shortened V by 2 bases and J by 5 bases, and 4 bases separated the two germline ends. Germline V gene sequence: CDR1 SNHLY, CDR2 FYNNEI. The CDR3 is 11 amino acids. The DNA of the CDR3 is TGTGCCAGCAGTGAACATAACGAGCAGTACGTC. Encoded protein: CASSEHNEQYV.

This clonotype occurred a few times. The genes are TRBV6-6 and TRBJ2-3; perhaps TRBD1 as D (5 bases). The V and J ends lost 10 bases and 4 bases respectively, with 12 bases between them. The CDR3 has 12 residues. The V gene's germline CDR1 is MNHNY and CDR2 SVGAGI (reference sequence). CDR3 protein: CATGRGSDTQYF. In DNA, the CDR3 is TGTGCCACCGGAAGGGGTTCAGATACGCAGTATTTT.

There are many counts of this clonotype. The chain carries TRBV2 and TRBJ1-5; the D is unclear. The V end was cut by 8 bases, the J end by 5 bases, with 13 bases between. The CDR3 has 13 residues. Germline-derived CDR1 and CDR2 are SNHLY and FYNNEI. CDR3 nucleotides: TGTGCCAGCGCGGTACAGCTCGATCAGCCCCAGCATTTT. Translation gives CASAVQLDQPQHF.

The rearrangement links TRBV3-1 to TRBJ1-2; 9 bases line up with TRBD1. CDR1 and CDR2 (germline): LGHDT, YNNKEL (reference sequence). The J segment lost 6 bases and the V segment lost 9 bases, leaving 8 bases of the junction unmatched. CDR3 length: 13 residues. The CDR3 loop is CASSQGAGNGYTF. The CDR3 coding sequence is TGTGCCAGTTCACAGGGGGCAGGCAATGGCTACACCTTC. The full variable domain, in which reference TRBV3-1 and TRBJ1-2 provide the parts outside the CDR3, is DTAVSQTPKYLVTQMGNDKSIKCEQNLGHDTMYWYKQDSKKFLKIMFSYNNKELIINETVPNRFSPKSPDKAHLNLHINSLELGDSAVYFCASSQGAGNGYTFGSGTRLTVV.

This clonotype turned up a few times. The J gene is TRBJ2-3, the V gene TRBV5-1, with 11 nucleotides matching TRBD2. Germline V lookup: CDR1 SGHRS, CDR2 YFSETQ. The CDR3 loop spans 19 amino acids. V shed 5 bases, J shed 0 bases, and the junction held 14 bases outside the gene matches. CDR3 sequence reads: CASRMGLAGGRPSTDTQYF. DNA of the CDR3: TGCGCCAGCAGGATGGGGCTAGCGGGGGGCCGACCTAGCACAGATACGCAGTATTTT.

This clonotype has more than one count but fewer than ten. The gene calls are TRBV5-1 and TRBJ2-3, with 10 bases identical to TRBD2. V was pared by 4 bases and J by 6 bases, with 8 bases of the junction left unmatched. Germline CDR1 reads SGHRS; CDR2 reads YFSETQ. The CDR3 is 15 amino acids. The CDR3 loop is CASSLGAGGPDTQYF. CDR3 DNA: TGCGCCAGCAGCCTGGGAGCGGGAGGGCCGGATACGCAGTATTTT.

This chain uses TRBV14 with TRBJ2-1; 12 nucleotides match TRBD2. The CDR3 is 13 amino acids. Trimming removed 6 bases from V and 9 bases from J; junction bases left unmatched: 3. Germline CDR1 and CDR2: SGHDN and FVKESK. CDR3 nucleotides: TGTGCCAGCAGGACTAGCGGGAGTTTTGAGCAGTTCTTC. Amino acid sequence: CASRTSGSFEQFF. Full variable domain (rest looked up from reference TRBV14 and TRBJ2-1): EAGVTQFPSHSVIEKGQTVTLRCDPISGHDNLYWYRRVMGKEIKFLLHFVKESKQDESGMPNNRFLAERTGGTYSTLKVQPAELEDSGVYFCASRTSGSFEQFFGPGTRLTVL.

The CDR3 protein is CASSLMGQISAKNIQYF. In nucleotides, the CDR3 is TGTGCCAGCAGCTTAATGGGACAGATCTCGGCCAAAAACATTCAGTACTTC. The gene calls are TRBV7-9 and TRBJ2-4, with 7 bases that match TRBD1. CDR1 is SEHNR, CDR2 FQNEAQ, per germline (reference sequence). The V gene end was trimmed by 2 bases and the J gene end by 1 base; junction bases not matched to a gene: 8. This CDR3 spans 17 amino acids.